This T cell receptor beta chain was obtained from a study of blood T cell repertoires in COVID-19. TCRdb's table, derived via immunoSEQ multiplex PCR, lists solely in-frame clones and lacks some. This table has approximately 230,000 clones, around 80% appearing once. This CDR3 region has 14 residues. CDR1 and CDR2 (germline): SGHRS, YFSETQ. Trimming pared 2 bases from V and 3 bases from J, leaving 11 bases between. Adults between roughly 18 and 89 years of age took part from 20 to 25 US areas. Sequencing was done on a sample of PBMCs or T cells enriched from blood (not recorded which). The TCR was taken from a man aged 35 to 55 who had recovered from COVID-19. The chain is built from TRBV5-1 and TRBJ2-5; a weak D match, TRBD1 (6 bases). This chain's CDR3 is CASSLQGREETQYF. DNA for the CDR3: TGCGCCAGCAGCTTACAGGGTAGGGAAGAGACCCAGTACTTC.